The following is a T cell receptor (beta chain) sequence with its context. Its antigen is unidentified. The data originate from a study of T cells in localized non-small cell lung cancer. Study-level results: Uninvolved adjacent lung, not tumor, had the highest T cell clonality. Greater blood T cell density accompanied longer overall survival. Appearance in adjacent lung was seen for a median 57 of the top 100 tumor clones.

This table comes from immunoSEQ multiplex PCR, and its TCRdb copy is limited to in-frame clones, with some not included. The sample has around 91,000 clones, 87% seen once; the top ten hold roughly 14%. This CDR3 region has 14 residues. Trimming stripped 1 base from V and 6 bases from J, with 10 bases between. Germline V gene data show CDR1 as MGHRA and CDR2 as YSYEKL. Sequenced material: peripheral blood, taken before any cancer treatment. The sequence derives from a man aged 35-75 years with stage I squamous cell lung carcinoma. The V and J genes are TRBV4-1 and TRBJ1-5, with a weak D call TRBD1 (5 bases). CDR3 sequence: CASSQGFGAQPQHF. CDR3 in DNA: TGCGCCAGCAGCCAAGGTTTCGGGGCTCAGCCCCAGCATTTT.